These 25 T cell receptor beta chains were sequenced from one sample in a study of blood T cells in healthy people across ages. Together with a sample-barcoded 5' primer, a J-beta primer mix was included in a second PCR lasting roughly 6 to 12 cycles. From the 5' RACE reads, TCRdb called clonotypes with MiXCR, one entry per CDR3 protein. The sample lists around 1,000,000 distinct CDR3 sequences; under 30% were seen once. The same data also contributed to another study, on T cells of mothers and their children.

The specimen was blood. The receptors here all came from a girl aged 2 to 9 in good health.

CDR3 residues: CASSARRGGLSETQYF. CDR3 sequence (DNA): TGTGCCAGCAGCGCAAGGCGGGGGGGCCTCTCAGAGACCCAGTACTTC. The chain has TRBV7-2 and TRBJ2-5, with 9 nucleotides matching TRBD2. V lost 5 bases to trimming and J lost 4 bases; unmatched junction nucleotides: 11. Germline V CDR1 and CDR2: SGHTA, FQGNSA. CDR3 length equals 16 residues.

This clonotype was seen a few times. V usage is TRBV27 and J usage is TRBJ1-5; D is perhaps TRBD1 (5 bases). The germline V and J ends were trimmed by 2 bases and 9 bases, with 23 bases remaining between them. The CDR3 contains 17 residues. CDR1 and CDR2 from the germline V gene are MNHEY and SMNVEV (reference sequence). This CDR3 reads CASSLRRMVGGGRPQHF. CDR3 nucleotide sequence: TGTGCCAGCAGTTTAAGAAGAATGGTTGGGGGAGGTCGGCCCCAGCATTTT.

This clonotype was recorded many times. The chain uses TRBV29-1 and TRBJ2-1; D remains unclear. The ends were cut back, 4 bases at V and 2 bases at J, with 12 bases in the middle. This CDR3 has 14 residues. Per the germline V gene, CDR1 is SQVTM and CDR2 is ANQGSEA. This CDR3 reads CSVVVGNTYNEQFF. The CDR3 DNA is TGCAGCGTTGTGGTAGGTAATACCTACAATGAGCAGTTCTTC.

This clonotype was picked up a small number of times. The genes are TRBV29-1 and TRBJ2-5; 9 nucleotides match TRBD1. The J call may be wrong; the DNA end is better matched by TRBJ2-1. Germline CDR1 SQVTM, CDR2 ANQGSEA. The CDR3 spans 14 residues. The CDR3, as DNA: TGCAGCGCGGGACAGGGAATGGTTAGCGATGAGCAGTTCTTC. Translated, it gives CSAGQGMVSDEQFF.

This sequence joins TRBV28 and TRBJ2-3; 8 bases match TRBD2. V lost 5 bases to trimming and J lost 4 bases; unmatched junction nucleotides: 11. Germline V gene lookup returns CDR1 MDHEN and CDR2 SYDVKM. This CDR3 comprises 16 residues. CDR3 loop: CASSPRTSQVADTQYF. The CDR3 region has the DNA TGTGCCAGCAGTCCGAGGACTAGCCAGGTGGCAGATACGCAGTATTTT.

This clonotype was picked up a small number of times. The chain carries TRBV5-1 and TRBJ1-1; D is unresolved. Germline CDR1 SGHRS, CDR2 YFSETQ. The V gene lost 0 bases and the J gene lost 3 bases, with 9 bases spanning the gap. The CDR3 sequence is 14 residues long. The CDR3 region has the DNA TGCGCCAGCAGCTTGGAGTCGCAGGACACTGAAGCTTTCTTT. This gives the protein CASSLESQDTEAFF.

The chain has TRBV5-1 and TRBJ1-2, with 9 bases that match TRBD1. This CDR3 comprises 16 residues. CDR1 is SGHRS, CDR2 YFSETQ, per germline. V shed 6 bases and J 10 bases; nucleotides not matched to a gene: 19. CDR3 sequence: CASTRRAGQGSWDYTF. The DNA for the CDR3 is TGCGCCAGCACTCGCCGAGCTGGACAGGGGTCATGGGACTACACCTTC.

The gene calls are TRBV7-3 and TRBJ2-7; D is perhaps TRBD2 (6 bases). V lost 5 bases, J lost 2 bases, and 16 bases lay in between. Germline CDR1 is SGHTA and CDR2 is FQGTGA. This CDR3 contains 15 residues. In DNA, the CDR3 is TGTGCCAGCAGCGGTGGGCCTAGCGCCCCCTACGAGCAGTACTTC. This codes for CASSGGPSAPYEQYF. Drawing the rest from reference TRBV7-3 and TRBJ2-7, the complete variable domain is GAGVSQTPSNKVTEKGKYVELRCDPISGHTALYWYRQSLGQGPEFLIYFQGTGAADDSGLPNDRFFAVRPEGSVSTLKIQRTERGDSAVYLCASSGGPSAPYEQYFGPGTRLTVT.

The chain uses TRBV12-3 or TRBV12-4 and TRBJ2-7; a possible D gene is TRBD1 (6 bases). Judging by the DNA end, TRBJ2-5 fits better; the J call may be wrong. The CDR3 extends over 14 amino acids. CDR3 amino acids: CASSLTGFLETQYF. The CDR3 nucleotides are TGTGCCAGCAGCCTGACAGGTTTCTTAGAGACCCAGTACTTC.

The chain carries TRBV29-1 and TRBJ2-7; D possibly matches TRBD1 or TRBD2 (6 bases each). CDR3 length equals 14 residues. From germline, CDR1 is SQVTM and CDR2 ANQGSEA. Trimming pared 2 bases from V and 3 bases from J, leaving 14 bases between. CDR3 region: CSVELTGADYEQYF. In nucleotides, the CDR3 is TGCAGCGTTGAACTTACGGGGGCGGACTACGAGCAGTACTTC.

V is TRBV4-1 and J is TRBJ2-4, with D hard to call. V shed 4 bases and J shed 0 bases, with 10 bases lying between them. Germline-derived CDR1 and CDR2 are MGHRA and YSYEKL. The CDR3 extends over 15 amino acids. CDR3: CASSLGLLAKNIQYF. DNA for the CDR3: TGCGCCAGCAGCCTAGGGCTACTAGCCAAAAACATTCAGTACTTC.

This chain uses TRBV9 with TRBJ2-3; D unresolved. Trimming stripped 6 bases from V and 5 bases from J, with 13 bases between. CDR1 and CDR2 (germline): SGDLS, YYNGEE. The CDR3 has 13 amino acids. The CDR3 reads CASNPSTGDTQYF. CDR3 in DNA: TGTGCCAGCAACCCTTCCACTGGAGATACGCAGTATTTT.

The rearrangement joins TRBV28 to TRBJ1-6; no clear D gene. Germline values: CDR1 MDHEN, CDR2 SYDVKM. Trimming cost V 3 bases and J 4 bases, with 10 bases left between them. The CDR3 totals 15 residues. CDR3 in amino acids: CASSFFSRYNSPLHF. CDR3 sequence (DNA): TGTGCCAGCAGTTTTTTCTCGAGGTATAATTCACCCCTCCACTTT.

This chain uses TRBV6-4 with TRBJ2-6, with D possibly being TRBD1 (6 bases). The CDR3 totals 16 residues. Germline V lookup: CDR1 MRHNA, CDR2 SNTAGT. V was shortened by 0 bases and J by 0 bases, with 6 bases between the two germline ends. As DNA, the CDR3 is TGTGCCAGCAGTGACTCAGGGGGCTCTGGGGCCAACGTCCTGACTTTC. It translates to CASSDSGGSGANVLTF.

This clonotype was picked up one time. The rearrangement uses TRBV6-5 and TRBJ2-2, with D maybe TRBD1 (6 bases). There are 14 residues in the CDR3. V dropped 4 bases and J dropped 5 bases, with 11 bases sitting between them. Germline CDR1 reads MNHEY; CDR2 reads SVGAGI. The CDR3 spells CASSSITGTGELFF. In DNA form, the CDR3 reads TGTGCCAGCAGTTCAATTACAGGGACCGGGGAGCTGTTTTTT.

The rearrangement links TRBV13 to TRBJ2-5; no firm D call. Judging by the DNA end, TRBJ2-7 fits better; the J call may be wrong. Germline V CDR1 and CDR2: PRHDT, FYEKMQ (reference sequence). This CDR3 spans 13 amino acids. CDR3 sequence (DNA): TGTGCCAGCAGCTCCGGGTCGGAACGCGAGCAGTACTTC. This gives the protein CASSSGSEREQYF.

This clonotype was observed a few times. The chain is built from TRBV29-1 and TRBJ2-5; no clear D gene. Trimming took off 0 bases at V and 11 bases at J, with 19 bases between the two ends. CDR3 length equals 14 residues. CDR1 SQVTM and CDR2 ANQGSEA come from the germline V gene. The CDR3 region has the DNA TGCAGCGTTGAAGAAAACACCTCTACGGGTGAGCAGTACTTC. Amino acids: CSVEENTSTGEQYF.

The CDR3 region is CSVERGSSYNEQFF. CDR3 nucleotides: TGCAGCGTTGAACGCGGGAGCTCCTACAATGAGCAGTTCTTC. The V call is TRBV29-1, the J call TRBJ2-1; 7 positions match TRBD2. Germline CDR1 reads SQVTM; CDR2 reads ANQGSEA. The CDR3 has 14 amino acids. The V segment lost 2 bases and the J segment 0 bases; nucleotides outside the gene matches: 1.

The chain employs TRBV4-1 and TRBJ2-5; a possible D gene is TRBD2 (6 bases). The end of the DNA aligns better with TRBJ2-1, so the J call may be wrong. The CDR3 contains 16 residues. Germline V CDR1 and CDR2: MGHRA, YSYEKL. This CDR3 reads CASSQVVAGGRSEQFF. CDR3 bases: TGCGCCAGCAGCCAAGTGGTGGCCGGGGGACGATCGGAGCAGTTCTTC.

A single count supports this clonotype. The chain recombines TRBV7-3 with TRBJ2-1; 8 bases fit TRBD2. CDR1 and CDR2 (germline): SGHTA, FQGTGA. V shed 5 bases and J 8 bases; nucleotides not matched to a gene: 11. This CDR3 spans 15 amino acids. The CDR3 here is CASSPIPGLVYEQFF. CDR3 sequence (DNA): TGTGCCAGCAGCCCGATACCGGGACTAGTCTATGAGCAGTTCTTC.

This clonotype was picked up a small number of times. This rearrangement joins TRBV5-1 to TRBJ2-6, with TRBD1 identical over 9 bases. The CDR3 totals 17 residues. V was clipped by 4 bases and J by 0 bases; unmatched bases: 5. Germline V gene lookup returns CDR1 SGHRS and CDR2 YFSETQ. CDR3 protein: CASSRGTGSSGANVLTF. The CDR3 nucleotides are TGCGCCAGCAGCCGCGGGACAGGGTCCTCTGGGGCCAACGTCCTGACTTTC.

This clonotype has a handful of counts. J is TRBJ2-2 and V is TRBV5-6; 10 bases align to TRBD2. CDR3 size: 18 residues. In germline, CDR1 is SGHDT, CDR2 YYEEEE. Trimming took 0 bases from V and 1 from J; bases not matched to a gene: 6. The CDR3 region is CASSLELAGYVNTGELFF. In nucleotides, the CDR3 is TGTGCCAGCAGCTTGGAACTAGCGGGGTATGTGAACACCGGGGAGCTGTTTTTT. The variable domain in full, with the rest retrieved from reference TRBV5-6 and TRBJ2-2, is DAGVTQSPTHLIKTRGQQVTLRCSPKSGHDTVSWYQQALGQGPQFIFQYYEEEERQRGNFPDRFSGHQFPNYSSELNVNALLLGDSALYLCASSLELAGYVNTGELFFGEGSRLTVL.

This clonotype appeared a few times. This chain links TRBV20-1 with TRBJ2-4; tentatively, D is TRBD1 (6 bases). The CDR3 covers 16 residues. The V gene's germline CDR1 is DFQATT and CDR2 SNEGSKA (reference sequence). V was cut by 0 bases and J by 7 bases, with 19 bases left in between. The CDR3 is CSARERTGWGPNIQYF. DNA of the CDR3: TGCAGTGCTAGAGAAAGGACGGGTTGGGGGCCGAACATTCAGTACTTC.

The chain couples TRBV11-3 to TRBJ2-5; 7 bases map to TRBD2. V was pared by 4 bases and J by 2 bases, with 1 base of the junction left unmatched. CDR1 and CDR2 from the germline V gene are SGHNT and YENEEA. The CDR3 has 13 amino acids. CDR3 region: CASSSLAQETQYF. The DNA for the CDR3 is TGTGCCAGCAGCTCACTAGCGCAAGAGACCCAGTACTTC.

The rearrangement links TRBV12-3 or TRBV12-4 to TRBJ2-2; D is undetermined. The CDR3 has 14 amino acids. Trimming removed 4 bases from V and 6 bases from J, with 12 bases in between. Written as DNA, the CDR3 is TGTGCCAGCAGTTGGTCCAGGAAGGCCGGGGAGCTGTTTTTT. Translating it yields CASSWSRKAGELFF.